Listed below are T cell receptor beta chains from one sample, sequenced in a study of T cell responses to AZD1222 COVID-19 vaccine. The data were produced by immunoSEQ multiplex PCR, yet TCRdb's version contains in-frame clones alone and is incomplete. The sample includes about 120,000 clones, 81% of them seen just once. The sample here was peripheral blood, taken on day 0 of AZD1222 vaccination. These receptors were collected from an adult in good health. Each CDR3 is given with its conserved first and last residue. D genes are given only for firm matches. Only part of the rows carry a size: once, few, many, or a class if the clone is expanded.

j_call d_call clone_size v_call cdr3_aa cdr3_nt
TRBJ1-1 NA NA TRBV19 CASNARELYTEAFF TGTGCCAGTAACGCCAGGGAGCTGTACACTGAAGCTTTCTTT
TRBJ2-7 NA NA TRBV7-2 CASSRSTGSSYEQYF TGTGCCAGCAGCCGTTCAACAGGGTCCTCCTACGAGCAGTACTTC
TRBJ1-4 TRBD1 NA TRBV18 CASSLGTVGSSTNEKLFF TGTGCCAGCTCCCTTGGGACAGTTGGAAGTTCAACTAATGAAAAACTGTTTTTT
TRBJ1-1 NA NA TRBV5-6 CASSLFGTRWGGTEAFF TGTGCCAGCAGCTTGTTCGGGACAAGGTGGGGTGGCACTGAAGCTTTCTTT
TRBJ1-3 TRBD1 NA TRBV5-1 CASSSAGQSLNTIYF TGCGCCAGCAGCAGCGCGGGACAGAGCTTAAACACCATATATTTT
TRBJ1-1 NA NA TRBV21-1 CASSKGFLGRGFTEAFF TGTGCCAGCAGCAAAGGCTTTCTGGGCAGGGGGTTCACTGAAGCTTTCTTT
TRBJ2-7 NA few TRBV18 CASSPRTSRGEQYF TGTGCCAGCTCACCACGGACTTCTCGGGGCGAGCAGTACTTC
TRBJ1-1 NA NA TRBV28 CASSIFAVNTEAFF TGTGCCAGCAGTATCTTCGCAGTGAACACTGAAGCTTTCTTT
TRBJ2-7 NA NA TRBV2 CASSGLLNNYEQYF TGTGCCAGCAGTGGACTCCTAAACAACTACGAGCAGTACTTC
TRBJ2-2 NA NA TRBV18 CASSRYSDSVNTGELFF TGTGCCAGCTCACGATATTCAGACAGTGTGAACACCGGGGAGCTGTTTTTT
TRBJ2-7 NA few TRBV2 CATSGSYEQYF TGTGCCACTTCAGGCTCCTACGAGCAGTACTTC
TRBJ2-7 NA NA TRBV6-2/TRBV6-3 CASSPGPQHEQYF TGTGCCAGCAGTCCGGGGCCACAGCACGAGCAGTACTTC
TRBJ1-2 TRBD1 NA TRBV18 CASSPSFGQAGGGYTF TGTGCCAGCTCACCATCCTTCGGACAGGCGGGGGGTGGCTACACCTTC
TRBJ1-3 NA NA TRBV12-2 CASRLGRDRGLPGSGNTIYF TGTGCAAGTCGCTTAGGCCGGGACAGGGGCCTGCCGGGGTCTGGAAACACCATATATTTT
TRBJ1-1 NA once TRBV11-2 CASSHRAMNTEAFF TGTGCCAGCAGCCACAGGGCCATGAACACTGAAGCTTTCTTT
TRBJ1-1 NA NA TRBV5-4 CASGRGLNTEAFF TGTGCTTCCGGCCGGGGGCTGAACACTGAAGCTTTCTTT
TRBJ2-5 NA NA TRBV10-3 CAIRDQDTKETQYF TGTGCCATCAGAGATCAGGACACTAAAGAGACCCAGTACTTC
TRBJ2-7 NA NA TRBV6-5 CASSRSGGGLHEQYF TGTGCCAGCAGTCGCTCAGGGGGGGGGCTGCACGAGCAGTACTTC
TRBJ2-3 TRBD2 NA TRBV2 CASSALAGGPTDTQYF TGTGCCAGCAGTGCTCTAGCGGGAGGGCCGACAGATACGCAGTATTTT
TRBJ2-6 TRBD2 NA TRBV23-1 CASSQPGTRWFHVLTF TGCGCCAGCAGTCAGCCCGGGACTAGATGGTTTCACGTCCTGACTTTC
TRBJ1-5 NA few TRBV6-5 CASSFSGARNQPQHF TGTGCCAGCAGTTTTTCTGGGGCTCGAAATCAGCCCCAGCATTTT
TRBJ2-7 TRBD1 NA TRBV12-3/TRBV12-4 CASSRQGPYEQYF TGTGCCAGCAGCCGACAGGGGCCCTACGAGCAGTACTTC
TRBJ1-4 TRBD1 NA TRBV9 CASSVMGQGGEKLFF TGTGCCAGCAGCGTTATGGGACAGGGAGGTGAAAAACTGTTTTTT
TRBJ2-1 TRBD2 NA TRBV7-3 CASSLTLTSAHEQFF TGTGCCAGCAGCTTAACCCTAACTAGCGCCCATGAGCAGTTCTTC
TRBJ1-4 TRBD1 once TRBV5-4 CASSATRQGAREKLFF TGTGCCAGCTCCGCTACTAGACAGGGGGCGCGTGAAAAACTGTTTTTT
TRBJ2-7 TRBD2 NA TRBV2 CASSVGLAGYYEQYF TGTGCCAGCAGTGTGGGACTAGCGGGATACTACGAGCAGTACTTC
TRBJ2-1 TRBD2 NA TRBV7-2 CASSPTLAGGYNEQFF TGTGCCAGCAGCCCGACACTAGCGGGGGGTTACAATGAGCAGTTCTTC
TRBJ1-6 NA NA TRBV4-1 CASSQDYQTPLHF TGCGCCAGCAGCCAAGATTATCAGACACCCCTCCACTTT
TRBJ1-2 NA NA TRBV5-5 CASNSGLYGYTF TGTGCCAGCAACAGCGGGCTCTATGGCTACACCTTC
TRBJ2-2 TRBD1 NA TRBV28 CASSEAGQGLSGELFF TGTGCCAGCAGTGAAGCGGGACAGGGGTTGTCCGGGGAGCTGTTTTTT
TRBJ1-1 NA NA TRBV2 CASRDSWAFF TGTGCCAGCAGGGACTCGTGGGCTTTCTTT